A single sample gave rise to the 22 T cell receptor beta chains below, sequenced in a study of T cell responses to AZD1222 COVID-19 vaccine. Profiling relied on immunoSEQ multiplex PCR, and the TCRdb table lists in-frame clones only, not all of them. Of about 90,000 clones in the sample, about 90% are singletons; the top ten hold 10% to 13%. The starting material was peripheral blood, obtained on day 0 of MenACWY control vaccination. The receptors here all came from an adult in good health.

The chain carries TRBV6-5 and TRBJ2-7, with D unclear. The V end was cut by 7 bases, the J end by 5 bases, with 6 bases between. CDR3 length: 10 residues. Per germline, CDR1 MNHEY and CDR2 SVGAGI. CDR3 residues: CASKYNEQYF. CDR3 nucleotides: TGTGCCAGCAAGTACAACGAGCAGTACTTC.

The CDR3, as DNA: TGTGCCTGGAGCTGGGGCAGGGACTCACCCCTCCACTTT. This encodes CAWSWGRDSPLHF. V is TRBV30 and J is TRBJ1-6; D may be TRBD1 (5 bases). The CDR3 runs to 13 residues. Germline values: CDR1 GTSNPN, CDR2 SVGIG (reference sequence). V gave up 3 bases and J gave up 10 bases, with 13 bases separating them. The full variable domain, its missing parts supplied by reference TRBV30 and TRBJ1-6, is SQTIHQWPATLVQPVGSPLSLECTVEGTSNPNLYWYRQAAGRGLQLLFYSVGIGQISSEVPQNLSASRPQDRQFILSSKKLLLSDSGFYLCAWSWGRDSPLHFGNGTRLTVT.

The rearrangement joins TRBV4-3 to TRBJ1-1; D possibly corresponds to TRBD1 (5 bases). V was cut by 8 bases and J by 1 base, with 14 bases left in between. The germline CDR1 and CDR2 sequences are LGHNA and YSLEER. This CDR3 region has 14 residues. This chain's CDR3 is CASSTGLSNTEAFF. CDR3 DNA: TGCGCCAGCTCAACGGGACTTTCGAACACTGAAGCTTTCTTT.

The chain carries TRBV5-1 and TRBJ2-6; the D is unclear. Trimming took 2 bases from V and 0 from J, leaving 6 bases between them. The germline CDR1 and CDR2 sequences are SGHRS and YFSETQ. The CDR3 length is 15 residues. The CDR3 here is CASSFDPSGANVLTF. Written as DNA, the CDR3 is TGCGCCAGCAGCTTTGACCCCTCTGGGGCCAACGTCCTGACTTTC.

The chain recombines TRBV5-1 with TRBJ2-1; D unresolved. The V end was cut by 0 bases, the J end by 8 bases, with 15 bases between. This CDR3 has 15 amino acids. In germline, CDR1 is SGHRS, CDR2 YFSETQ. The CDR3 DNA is TGCGCCAGCAGCTTGGAGTGGTCCTTACGAGATGAGCAGTTCTTC. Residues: CASSLEWSLRDEQFF. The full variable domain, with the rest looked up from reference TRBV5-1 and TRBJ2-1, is KAGVTQTPRYLIKTRGQQVTLSCSPISGHRSVSWYQQTPGQGLQFLFEYFSETQRNKGNFPGRFSGRQFSNSRSEMNVSTLELGDSALYLCASSLEWSLRDEQFFGPGTRLTVL.

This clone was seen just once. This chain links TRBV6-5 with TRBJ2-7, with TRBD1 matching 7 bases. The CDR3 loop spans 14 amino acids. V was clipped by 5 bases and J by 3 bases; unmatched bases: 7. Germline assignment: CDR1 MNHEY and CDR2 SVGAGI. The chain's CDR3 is CASSKSGQHYEQYF. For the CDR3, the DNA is TGTGCCAGCAGTAAATCGGGACAGCACTACGAGCAGTACTTC.

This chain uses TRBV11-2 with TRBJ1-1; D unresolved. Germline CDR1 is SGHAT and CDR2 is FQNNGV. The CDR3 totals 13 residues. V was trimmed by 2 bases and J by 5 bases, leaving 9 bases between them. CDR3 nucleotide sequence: TGTGCCAGCAGCTTACTCCGTGGGACTGAAGCTTTCTTT. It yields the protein CASSLLRGTEAFF.

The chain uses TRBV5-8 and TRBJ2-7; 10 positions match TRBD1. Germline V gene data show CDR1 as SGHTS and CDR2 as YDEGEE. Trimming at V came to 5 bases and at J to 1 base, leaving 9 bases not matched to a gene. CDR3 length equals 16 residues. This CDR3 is CASRKEGTGVSYEQYF. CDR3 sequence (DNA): TGTGCCAGCAGAAAAGAAGGGACAGGGGTATCCTACGAGCAGTACTTC.

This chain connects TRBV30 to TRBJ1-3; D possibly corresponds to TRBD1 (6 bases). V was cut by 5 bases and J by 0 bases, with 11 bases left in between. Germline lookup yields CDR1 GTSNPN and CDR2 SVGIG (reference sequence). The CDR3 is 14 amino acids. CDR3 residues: CAWGRGSSGNTIYF. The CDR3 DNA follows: TGTGCCTGGGGCAGGGGAAGCTCTGGAAACACCATATATTTT.

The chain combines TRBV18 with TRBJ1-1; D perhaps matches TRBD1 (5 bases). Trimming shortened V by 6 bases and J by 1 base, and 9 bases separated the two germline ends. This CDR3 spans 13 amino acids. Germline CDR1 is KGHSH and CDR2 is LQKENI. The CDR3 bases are TGTGCCAGCTCCGGTGGACAGAACACTGAAGCTTTCTTT. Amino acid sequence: CASSGGQNTEAFF.

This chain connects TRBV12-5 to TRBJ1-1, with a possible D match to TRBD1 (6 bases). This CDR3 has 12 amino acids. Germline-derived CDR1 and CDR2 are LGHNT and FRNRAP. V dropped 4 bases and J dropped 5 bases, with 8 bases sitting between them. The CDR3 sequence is CASGYGQTEAFF. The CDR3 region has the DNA TGTGCTAGTGGTTACGGACAGACTGAAGCTTTCTTT.

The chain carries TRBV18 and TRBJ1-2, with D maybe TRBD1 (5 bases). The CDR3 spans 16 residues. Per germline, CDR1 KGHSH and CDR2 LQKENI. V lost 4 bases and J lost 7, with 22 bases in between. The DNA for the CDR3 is TGTGCCAGCTCACTCACTGACAGTGGCGCGTTCGGTGGCTACACCTTC. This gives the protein CASSLTDSGAFGGYTF. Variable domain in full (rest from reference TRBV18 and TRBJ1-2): NAGVMQNPRHLVRRRGQEARLRCSPMKGHSHVYWYRQLPEEGLKFMVYLQKENIIDESGMPKERFSAEFPKEGPSILRIQQVVRGDSAAYFCASSLTDSGAFGGYTFGSGTRLTVV.

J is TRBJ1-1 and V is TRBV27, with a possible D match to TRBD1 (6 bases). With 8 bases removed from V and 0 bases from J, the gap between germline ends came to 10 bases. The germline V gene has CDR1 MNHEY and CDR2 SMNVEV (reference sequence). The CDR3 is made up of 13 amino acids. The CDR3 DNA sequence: TGTGCCAGCTGGGACACCATGAACACTGAAGCTTTCTTT. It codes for CASWDTMNTEAFF.

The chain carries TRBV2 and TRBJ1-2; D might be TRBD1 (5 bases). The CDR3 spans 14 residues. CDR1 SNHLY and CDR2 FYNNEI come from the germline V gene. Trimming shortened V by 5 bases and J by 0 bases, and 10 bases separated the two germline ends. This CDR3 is CASSSDSANYGYTF. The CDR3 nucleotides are TGTGCCAGCAGTTCTGACAGCGCTAACTATGGCTACACCTTC.

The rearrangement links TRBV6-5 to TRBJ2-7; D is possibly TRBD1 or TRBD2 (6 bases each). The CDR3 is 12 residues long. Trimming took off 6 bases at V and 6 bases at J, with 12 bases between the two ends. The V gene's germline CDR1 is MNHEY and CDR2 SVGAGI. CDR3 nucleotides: TGTGCCAGCAGGGGTTCGGGGGCCGAGCAGTACTTC. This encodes CASRGSGAEQYF.

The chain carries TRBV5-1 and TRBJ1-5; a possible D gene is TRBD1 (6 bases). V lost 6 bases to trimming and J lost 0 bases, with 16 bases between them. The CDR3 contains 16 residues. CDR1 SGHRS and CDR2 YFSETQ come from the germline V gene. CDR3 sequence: CASILDSGGSNQPQHF. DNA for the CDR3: TGCGCCAGCATCCTGGACAGTGGGGGTAGCAATCAGCCCCAGCATTTT.

The CDR3 DNA sequence: TGTGCTGGGGGGTTGAGCAATCAGCCCCAGCATTTT. Translating it yields CAGGLSNQPQHF. The chain couples TRBV30 to TRBJ1-5; possibly TRBD1 for D (5 bases). Germline values: CDR1 GTSNPN, CDR2 SVGIG (reference sequence). The CDR3 covers 12 residues.

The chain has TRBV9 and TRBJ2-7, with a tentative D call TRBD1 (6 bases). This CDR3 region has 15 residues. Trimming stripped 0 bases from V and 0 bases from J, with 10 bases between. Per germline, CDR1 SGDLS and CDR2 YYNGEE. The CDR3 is CASSVGTANSYEQYF. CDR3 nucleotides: TGTGCCAGCAGCGTAGGGACAGCCAACTCCTACGAGCAGTACTTC.

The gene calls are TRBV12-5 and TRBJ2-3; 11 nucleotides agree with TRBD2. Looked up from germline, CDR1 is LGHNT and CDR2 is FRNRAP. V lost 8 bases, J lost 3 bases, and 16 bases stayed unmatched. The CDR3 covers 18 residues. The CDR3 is CASSPTRSSGGATDTQYF. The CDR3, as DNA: TGTGCTAGTAGCCCTACCCGTAGTAGCGGGGGGGCAACAGATACGCAGTATTTT.

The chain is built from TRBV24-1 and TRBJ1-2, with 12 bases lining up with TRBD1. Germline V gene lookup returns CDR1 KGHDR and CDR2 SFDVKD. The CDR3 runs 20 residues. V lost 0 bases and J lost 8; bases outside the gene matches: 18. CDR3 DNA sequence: TGTGCCACCAGTGATTTGCCGGGGGGTGCCAGCGGGGACAGGGGGCACGGCTACACCTTC. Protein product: CATSDLPGGASGDRGHGYTF.

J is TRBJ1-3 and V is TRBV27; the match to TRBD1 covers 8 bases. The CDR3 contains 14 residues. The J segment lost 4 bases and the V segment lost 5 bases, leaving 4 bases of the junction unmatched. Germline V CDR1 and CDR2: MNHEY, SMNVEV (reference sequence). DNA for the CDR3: TGTGCCAGCAGTCGAGGGACAGGCGGAAACACCATATATTTT. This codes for CASSRGTGGNTIYF.

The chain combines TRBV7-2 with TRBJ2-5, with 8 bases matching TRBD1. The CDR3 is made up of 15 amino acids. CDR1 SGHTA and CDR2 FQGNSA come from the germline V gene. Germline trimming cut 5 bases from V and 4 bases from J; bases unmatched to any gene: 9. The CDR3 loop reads CASSDRRTGLETQYF. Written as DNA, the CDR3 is TGTGCCAGCAGCGATCGAAGGACAGGGCTAGAGACCCAGTACTTC.